The entry that follows covers one T cell receptor beta chain sequence. Sequenced by immunoSEQ multiplex PCR; TCRdb stores in-frame clones only, minus some. The sample includes about 200,000 clones, more than 75% of them seen just once. This sample is part of a study of blood T cell repertoires in COVID-19. The sequenced material came from PBMCs or T cells enriched from blood (not recorded which). The TCR sequence derives from a woman in her thirties or forties with acute COVID-19.

CDR3 in amino acids: CATPLRAADTGELFF. The CDR3, as DNA: TGTGCCACACCTCTCAGGGCGGCCGACACCGGGGAGCTGTTTTTT. This chain connects TRBV6-5 to TRBJ2-2, with a possible D match to TRBD1 (5 bases). Trimming took 10 bases from V and 3 from J, leaving 18 bases between them. The CDR3 spans 15 residues. In germline, CDR1 is MNHEY, CDR2 SVGAGI.